Following are 27 T cell receptor beta chains from one sample sequenced in a study of blood T cell repertoires in COVID-19. Sequenced by immunoSEQ multiplex PCR; TCRdb stores in-frame clones only, minus some. The sample has around 270,000 clones, 88% seen once. The sequenced sample was peripheral blood. All receptors derive from a man between 60 and 75 years old who had recovered from COVID-19.

This chain joins TRBV5-6 and TRBJ1-2; D uncertain. The germline gives CDR1 SGHDT, CDR2 YYEEEE. Deletions cut 0 bases from V and 1 base from J, with 13 bases between. The CDR3 is 16 residues long. The CDR3, as DNA: TGTGCCAGCAGCTTGGGTTACGGCAGGCGTAACTATGGCTACACCTTC. Encoded protein: CASSLGYGRRNYGYTF.

This chain links TRBV4-2 with TRBJ2-7; 9 bases are a match to TRBD1. V shed 4 bases and J 3 bases; nucleotides not matched to a gene: 13. This CDR3 contains 17 residues. The germline gives CDR1 LGHNA, CDR2 YNFKEQ. The CDR3: CASSRYLPGQGNYEQYF. Here the CDR3 DNA reads TGTGCCAGCAGCCGGTACTTGCCGGGACAGGGTAACTACGAGCAGTACTTC.

The genes are TRBV9 and TRBJ2-7, with 10 bases that match TRBD1. This CDR3 contains 14 residues. Germline V CDR1 and CDR2: SGDLS, YYNGEE. Trimming at V came to 4 bases and at J to 2 bases, leaving 3 bases not matched to a gene. The DNA for the CDR3 is TGTGCCAGCAGCAAGGGGACAGGGGCCTACGAGCAGTACTTC. Amino acids: CASSKGTGAYEQYF. Based on the CDR3 plus reference TRBV9 and TRBJ2-7, the full variable domain is DSGVTQTPKHLITATGQRVTLRCSPRSGDLSVYWYQQSLDQGLQFLIQYYNGEERAKGNILERFSAQQFPDLHSELNLSSLELGDSALYFCASSKGTGAYEQYFGPGTRLTVT.

Only one count was recorded for this clone. The chain uses TRBV11-3 and TRBJ2-5, with D possibly TRBD1 on 5 matching bases. This CDR3 region has 14 residues. Germline V gene sequence: CDR1 SGHNT, CDR2 YENEEA. Deletions cut 1 base from V and 2 bases from J, with 8 bases between. CDR3 protein: CASSLVDSQETQYF. The CDR3 nucleotides read TGTGCCAGCAGCTTAGTCGACAGTCAAGAGACCCAGTACTTC.

The chain uses TRBV27 and TRBJ2-5; D may be TRBD1 (6 bases). The CDR3 spans 14 residues. Germline CDR1 MNHEY, CDR2 SMNVEV (reference sequence). V was shortened by 2 bases and J by 2 bases, with 9 bases between the two germline ends. The CDR3 loop reads CASSLLTGQETQYF. In DNA form, the CDR3 reads TGTGCCAGCAGTTTACTGACAGGTCAAGAGACCCAGTACTTC.

V is TRBV5-8 and J is TRBJ1-2, with D uncertain. Trimming left V 0 bases short and J 2 bases short, with 11 bases between. CDR1 and CDR2 (germline): SGHTS, YDEGEE. This CDR3 comprises 15 residues. The CDR3 region is CASSLVVTYNYGYTF. The CDR3, as DNA: TGTGCCAGCAGCTTGGTTGTGACTTACAACTATGGCTACACCTTC.

This sequence joins TRBV24-1 and TRBJ2-3; 13 bases fit TRBD2. Per the germline V gene, CDR1 is KGHDR and CDR2 is SFDVKD. V was clipped by 3 bases and J by 0 bases; unmatched bases: 8. The CDR3 has 19 residues. CDR3 sequence: CATSDPRLAGGLSTDTQYF. In nucleotides, the CDR3 is TGTGCCACCAGTGATCCCCGACTAGCGGGGGGACTTAGCACAGATACGCAGTATTTT.

The chain carries TRBV10-1 and TRBJ2-3, with TRBD1 matching 12 bases. V gave up 1 base and J gave up 1 base; unmatched junction bases: 6. The length of the CDR3 is 18 residues. CDR1 WNHNN and CDR2 SYGVQD come from the germline V gene (reference sequence). CDR3 amino acids: CASSELGTGGVGTDTQYF. The DNA of the CDR3 is TGCGCCAGCAGTGAGTTAGGGACAGGGGGCGTCGGCACAGATACGCAGTATTTT.

The chain is built from TRBV19 and TRBJ1-1; maybe TRBD1 (6 bases). The CDR3 is made up of 13 amino acids. Trimming took off 5 bases at V and 4 bases at J, with 11 bases between the two ends. Per germline, CDR1 LNHDA and CDR2 SQIVND (reference sequence). The CDR3 protein is CASSVTGGTEAFF. The DNA of the CDR3 is TGTGCCAGTAGTGTGACAGGTGGCACTGAAGCTTTCTTT.

This chain uses TRBV2 with TRBJ1-6; D gene uncertain. CDR1 and CDR2 from the germline V gene are SNHLY and FYNNEI. CDR3 length: 16 amino acids. The V end lost 4 bases, the J end lost 5 bases, and 15 bases lay between the germline ends. The CDR3 here is CASSVSAVRDNSPLHF. For the CDR3, the DNA is TGTGCCAGCAGTGTATCAGCGGTTCGGGATAATTCACCCCTCCACTTT.

The rearrangement joins TRBV6-2 or TRBV6-3 to TRBJ2-6; perhaps TRBD1 as D (5 bases). CDR1 MNHEY and CDR2 SVGEGT come from the germline V gene. V was clipped by 3 bases and J by 0 bases, with 15 bases between them. The CDR3 loop spans 18 amino acids. For the CDR3, the DNA is TGTGCCAGCAGTTATACCGGGCAGGGATTCTCTGGGGCCAACGTCCTGACTTTC. Its protein is CASSYTGQGFSGANVLTF.

The chain carries TRBV24-1 and TRBJ1-5; tentative D call: TRBD1 (5 bases). The CDR3 sequence is 14 residues long. Trimming removed 4 bases from V and 5 bases from J, with 11 bases in between. Germline CDR1 is KGHDR and CDR2 is SFDVKD. The CDR3 loop reads CATSDRDSYQPQHF. The CDR3 region has the DNA TGTGCCACCAGTGACAGGGACTCATATCAGCCCCAGCATTTT.

There are a few counts of this clone. V usage is TRBV7-3 and J usage is TRBJ1-1, with D tentatively TRBD1 (5 bases). Trimming took off 5 bases at V and 5 bases at J, with 12 bases between the two ends. This CDR3 has 13 amino acids. In germline, CDR1 is SGHTA, CDR2 FQGTGA. The CDR3 bases are TGTGCCAGCAGCCGCACGGGGGGTACTGAAGCTTTCTTT. Translated: CASSRTGGTEAFF.

The rearrangement joins TRBV9 to TRBJ1-3; D gene ambiguous. Looked up from germline, CDR1 is SGDLS and CDR2 is YYNGEE. V lost 3 bases and J lost 1, with 11 bases in between. CDR3 length: 15 residues. As DNA, the CDR3 is TGTGCCAGCAGCGGTGGTGGAGTTTCTGGAAACACCATATATTTT. Encoded protein: CASSGGGVSGNTIYF.

The chain uses TRBV18 and TRBJ2-7; D is possibly TRBD1 (7 bases). This CDR3 spans 13 amino acids. Between the trimmed V and J ends, which lost 6 bases and 3 bases, there was a span of 12 bases. Germline CDR1 reads KGHSH; CDR2 reads LQKENI. The CDR3 coding sequence is TGTGCCAGCTCCTCCCAGGGGGGCTACGAGCAGTACTTC. Its protein product is CASSSQGGYEQYF.

The genes are TRBV7-9 and TRBJ2-3; TRBD1 matches 9 bases. Looked up from germline, CDR1 is SEHNR and CDR2 is FQNEAQ (reference sequence). The CDR3 covers 15 residues. Trimming took 3 bases from V and 1 from J; bases not matched to a gene: 2. The CDR3 loop reads CASSFRQGGTDTQYF. CDR3 bases: TGTGCCAGCAGCTTCCGACAGGGGGGCACAGATACGCAGTATTTT.

The CDR3 sequence: CASSLRDSTPEAFF. CDR3 in DNA: TGTGCCAGCAGCCTCCGGGACAGTACTCCTGAAGCTTTCTTT. The rearrangement links TRBV3-1 (or the pseudogene TRBV3-2) to TRBJ1-1; 7 nucleotides match TRBD1. This CDR3 has 14 residues. J lost 6 bases, V lost 4 bases, and 8 bases had no gene match. CDR1 and CDR2 from the germline V gene are LGHDT and YNNKEL (reference sequence).

The CDR3 region is CSVELVAGKNIQYF. The CDR3 nucleotides read TGCAGCGTTGAATTAGTGGCAGGAAAAAACATTCAGTACTTC. The gene calls are TRBV29-1 and TRBJ2-4; D is ambiguous. The germline CDR1 and CDR2 sequences are SQVTM and ANQGSEA. There are 14 residues in the CDR3. Trimming left V 2 bases short and J 4 bases short, with 12 bases between. Variable domain in full (rest from reference TRBV29-1 and TRBJ2-4): SAVISQKPSRDICQRGTSLTIQCQVDSQVTMMFWYRQQPGQSLTLIATANQGSEATYESGFVIDKFPISRPNLTFSTLTVSNMSPEDSSIYLCSVELVAGKNIQYFGAGTRLSVL.

The gene calls are TRBV27 and TRBJ2-3; D is unclear. Germline values: CDR1 MNHEY, CDR2 SMNVEV (reference sequence). V lost 0 bases and J lost 0, with 10 bases in between. The CDR3 is made up of 16 amino acids. CDR3 in amino acids: CASSLSKSFSTDTQYF. The CDR3 DNA is TGTGCCAGCAGTTTATCGAAGAGCTTTAGCACAGATACGCAGTATTTT.

The gene calls are TRBV6-2 or TRBV6-3 and TRBJ1-1; 12 positions agree with TRBD1. The germline gives CDR1 MNHEY, CDR2 SVGEGT. The CDR3 consists of 15 residues. V was pared by 4 bases and J by 7 bases, with 7 bases of the junction left unmatched. DNA of the CDR3: TGTGCCAGCAGTTCCCCGGGACAGGGGGCGAATGAAGCTTTCTTT. Translated, it gives CASSSPGQGANEAFF.

This chain links TRBV5-4 with TRBJ1-3; 7 nucleotides match TRBD1. The CDR3 contains 17 residues. J gave up 0 bases and V 4 bases, and 10 bases lay outside the gene matches. The germline CDR1 and CDR2 sequences are SGHNT and YYREEE (reference sequence). For the CDR3, the DNA is TGTGCCAGCAGCCCCGCAGGGGGTTTTAGCTCTGGAAACACCATATATTTT. Its translation: CASSPAGGFSSGNTIYF.

A word on this clone: The junction differs from germline at one of its ends, possibly a read error. The V and J genes are TRBV7-7 and TRBJ2-3; 8 bases fit TRBD2. The V gene's germline CDR1 is SSHAT and CDR2 FNYEAQ (reference sequence). CDR3 size: 17 residues. CDR3 region: CASSLRPPGGSTDTQYF. The CDR3 DNA follows: TGTGCTAGCAGCTTAAGGCCCCCGGGGGGGAGCACAGATACGCAGTATTTT. Full variable domain (outside the CDR3, taken from reference TRBV7-7 and TRBJ2-3): GAGVSQSPRYKVTKRGQDVTLRCDPISSHATLYWYQQALGQGPEFLTYFNYEAQPDKSGLPSDRFSAERPEGSISTLTIQRTEQRDSAMYRCASSLRPPGGSTDTQYFGPGTRLTVL.

This sequence joins TRBV7-6 and TRBJ1-5; D might be TRBD1 (5 bases). This CDR3 comprises 15 residues. The V end was cut by 4 bases, the J end by 3 bases, with 13 bases between. Looked up from germline, CDR1 is SGHVS and CDR2 is FNYEAQ. CDR3: CASSSVGGYNQPQHF. CDR3 DNA: TGTGCCAGCAGCTCCGTTGGGGGGTACAATCAGCCCCAGCATTTT.

The chain joins TRBV10-3 to TRBJ2-1, with TRBD2 matching over 14 bases. V was clipped by 6 bases and J by 9 bases; unmatched bases: 10. Germline V gene sequence: CDR1 ENHRY, CDR2 SYGVKD. The CDR3 contains 16 residues. The DNA for the CDR3 is TGTGCCATCAGAGTAGGGACTAGCGGGGGCCGGGGTGAGCAGTTCTTC. It codes for CAIRVGTSGGRGEQFF.

This clone was seen just once. The chain couples TRBV7-2 to TRBJ2-1; 9 positions agree with TRBD1. V shed 4 bases, J shed 4 bases, and the junction held 5 bases outside the gene matches. This CDR3 is built from 15 residues. The germline CDR1 and CDR2 sequences are SGHTA and FQGNSA. CDR3: CASSSRTGEYNEQFF. The CDR3 region has the DNA TGTGCCAGCAGCTCCCGGACAGGGGAGTACAATGAGCAGTTCTTC.

The rearrangement uses TRBV6-5 and TRBJ2-7, with TRBD2 matching 8 bases. The CDR3 runs to 15 residues. The trim removed 0 bases at V and 2 bases at J, leaving 3 bases unmatched. Germline V gives CDR1 MNHEY, CDR2 SVGAGI. DNA for the CDR3: TGTGCCAGCAGTTACTCTAGCGGGGCCACCTACGAGCAGTACTTC. It encodes CASSYSSGATYEQYF.

This clone was counted once. The V gene is TRBV5-5, the J gene TRBJ1-2, with TRBD1 identical over 7 bases. Looked up from germline, CDR1 is SGHKS and CDR2 is YYEKEE (reference sequence). The CDR3 totals 13 residues. J lost 7 bases, V lost 3 bases, and 6 bases had no gene match. The CDR3 region is CASSYDRVGGYTF. DNA for the CDR3: TGTGCCAGCAGCTATGACAGGGTGGGTGGCTACACCTTC.